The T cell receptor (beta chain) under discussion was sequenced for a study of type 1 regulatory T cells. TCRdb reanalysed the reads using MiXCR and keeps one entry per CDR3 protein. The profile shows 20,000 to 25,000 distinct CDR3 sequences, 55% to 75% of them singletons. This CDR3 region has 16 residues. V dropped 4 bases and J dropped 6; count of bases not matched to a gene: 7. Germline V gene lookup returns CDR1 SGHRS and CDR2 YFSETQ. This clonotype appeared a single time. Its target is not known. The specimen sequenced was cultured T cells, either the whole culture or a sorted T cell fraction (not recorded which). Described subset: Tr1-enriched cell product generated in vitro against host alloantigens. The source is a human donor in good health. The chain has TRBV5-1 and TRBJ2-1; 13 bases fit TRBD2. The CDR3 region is CASSARLAGGPNEQFF. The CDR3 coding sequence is TGCGCCAGCAGCGCGAGACTAGCGGGGGGCCCCAATGAGCAGTTCTTC.